These 12 T cell receptor beta chains share one sample of origin, sequenced in a study of low-dose radiotherapy and immunotherapy resistance in tumors. Specified time point: before trial treatment. TRAV and TRBV primers primed cDNA for both TCRalpha and TCRbeta. With a V-primer adapter and a constant-region primer, TCRs were amplified for approximately 19 PCR cycles. TCRdb redid the calling of the reads with MiXCR, one entry per CDR3 protein. The sample consists of under 95,000 distinct CDR3 sequences, 15% to 20% of them appearing once. Material: PBMCs, obtained before treatment. These receptors came from a male donor with prostate cancer.

Ten or more counts support this clonotype. The V gene is TRBV12-5, the J gene TRBJ2-5; D is perhaps TRBD1 (6 bases). Trimming took off 4 bases at V and 0 bases at J, with 9 bases between the two ends. The CDR3 sequence is 14 residues long. Germline assignment: CDR1 LGHNT and CDR2 FRNRAP. CDR3 coding DNA: TGTGCTAGTGGTTCCTGGGACAACCAAGAGACCCAGTACTTC. Its translation is CASGSWDNQETQYF.

This clonotype was observed a handful of times. The J gene is TRBJ2-1, the V gene TRBV4-1, with D possibly TRBD2 on 6 matching bases. This CDR3 contains 14 residues. Germline V gives CDR1 MGHRA, CDR2 YSYEKL. Trimming removed 3 bases from V and 8 bases from J, with 14 bases in between. The CDR3 region has the DNA TGCGCCAGCAGCCAGGAGGGCTCTGGATATGAGCAGTTCTTC. Translating it yields CASSQEGSGYEQFF.

In this sample, this clonotype turned up many times. The V call is TRBV7-2, the J call TRBJ2-2; 7 bases align to TRBD2. Germline V gene sequence: CDR1 SGHTA, CDR2 FQGNSA. V lost 5 bases to trimming and J lost 0 bases; unmatched junction nucleotides: 6. The CDR3 loop spans 16 amino acids. The CDR3 DNA sequence: TGTGCCAGCAGCCCCAACGGGGGGTCGAACACCGGGGAGCTGTTTTTT. It yields the protein CASSPNGGSNTGELFF.

The chain uses TRBV3-1 and TRBJ2-3; 11 bases map to TRBD2. This CDR3 is 19 amino acids long. V shed 1 base and J 2 bases; nucleotides not matched to a gene: 11. Germline CDR1 and CDR2: LGHDT and YNNKEL (reference sequence). CDR3: CASSQALSSGGTFTDTQYF. The CDR3 DNA reads as TGTGCCAGCAGCCAAGCCCTGTCTAGCGGGGGGACTTTCACAGATACGCAGTATTTT.

This clonotype has a count of ten or more. This chain uses TRBV5-1 with TRBJ1-1, with TRBD1 matching over 12 bases. V trimming: 0 bases; J trimming: 0 bases; junction bases outside the gene matches: 15. From germline, CDR1 is SGHRS and CDR2 YFSETQ. The CDR3 extends over 21 amino acids. This CDR3 reads CASSLEPGTGGRKIMNTEAFF. CDR3 DNA sequence: TGCGCCAGCAGCTTGGAACCCGGGACAGGGGGCCGTAAAATCATGAACACTGAAGCTTTCTTT. Together with reference TRBV5-1 and TRBJ1-1, the CDR3 gives the full variable domain: KAGVTQTPRYLIKTRGQQVTLSCSPISGHRSVSWYQQTPGQGLQFLFEYFSETQRNKGNFPGRFSGRQFSNSRSEMNVSTLELGDSALYLCASSLEPGTGGRKIMNTEAFFGQGTRLTVV.

In its sample, this clonotype was seen many times. This chain joins TRBV30 and TRBJ1-5; no reliable D call. The ends were cut back, 0 bases at V and 1 base at J, with 7 bases in the middle. The CDR3 is 14 residues long. In germline, CDR1 is GTSNPN, CDR2 SVGIG (reference sequence). The CDR3 DNA sequence: TGTGCCTGGAGTGTCTGGGAAAGCAATCAGCCCCAGCATTTT. Protein sequence: CAWSVWESNQPQHF.

The table lists this clonotype with many counts. The chain couples TRBV3-1 to TRBJ2-1; no clear D gene. V lost 6 bases, J lost 5 bases, and 17 bases lay in between. This CDR3 spans 15 amino acids. CDR1 is LGHDT and CDR2 is YNNKEL in the germline V gene (reference sequence). In DNA, the CDR3 is TGTGCCAGCAGTCCTTACATAGGACCCGACAATGAGCAGTTCTTC. It yields the protein CASSPYIGPDNEQFF.

This clonotype came up a few times. The chain employs TRBV20-1 and TRBJ1-1; D gene uncertain. Germline V CDR1 and CDR2: DFQATT, SNEGSKA (reference sequence). V was cut by 6 bases and J by 5 bases, with 22 bases left in between. The CDR3 consists of 15 residues. Here the CDR3 DNA reads TGCAGTGCCACTCCGGTCACCCAAGGGCGTACTGAAGCTTTCTTT. Translated, it gives CSATPVTQGRTEAFF.

About this clonotype itself: This is likely an artifact of a read error, given a far larger clone one base away. V gene TRBV5-8 combines with J gene TRBJ1-2; 9 bases fit TRBD1. The junction had 14 bases not matched to a gene; V was cut back by 2 bases and J by 12 bases. The CDR3 has 15 amino acids. Looked up from germline, CDR1 is SGHTS and CDR2 is YDEGEE. The CDR3 nucleotides read TGTGCCAGCAGCTTTCAAACAGGGGGCGGTGAAGGCCACACCTTC. Its protein is CASSFQTGGGEGHTF.

This clonotype has ten or more counts. This chain links TRBV30 with TRBJ2-3; a weak D match, TRBD2 (5 bases). V lost 1 base and J lost 6, with 11 bases in between. Per germline, CDR1 GTSNPN and CDR2 SVGIG (reference sequence). There are 13 residues in the CDR3. The CDR3 DNA follows: TGTGCCTGGAGTGCCCTCACGGGGGATACGCAGTATTTT. This encodes CAWSALTGDTQYF.

This clonotype was detected a few times. J is TRBJ2-2 and V is TRBV9, with a tentative D call TRBD2 (5 bases). CDR1 is SGDLS, CDR2 YYNGEE, per germline. The CDR3 runs to 16 residues. V was shortened by 0 bases and J by 0 bases, with 9 bases between the two germline ends. CDR3 loop: CASSVGSDANTGELFF. CDR3 bases: TGTGCCAGCAGCGTAGGTAGCGACGCGAACACCGGGGAGCTGTTTTTT.

In this sample, this clonotype turned up many times. This chain joins TRBV11-3 and TRBJ2-7; the match to TRBD1 covers 12 bases. This CDR3 contains 15 residues. V was pared by 4 bases and J by 2 bases, with 3 bases of the junction left unmatched. Germline-derived CDR1 and CDR2 are SGHNT and YENEEA. The chain's CDR3 is CASSSGQGATYEQYF. The CDR3, as DNA: TGTGCCAGCAGCTCGGGACAGGGGGCCACCTACGAGCAGTACTTC.